The rows below give T cell receptor beta chains drawn from one sample of a study of T-cell memory formation after mild COVID-19. TCRdb re-derived calls from the 5' RACE reads in MiXCR, one entry per CDR3 protein. The sample has just over 400,000 distinct CDR3 sequences; more than 20% are singletons. The material sequenced was PBMCs or a T cell subset sorted from them (not recorded which). These receptor sequences come from an adult woman who had mild COVID-19 (a few samples of this study predate the infection). Cell type and time point are not known. Both conserved end residues are part of each CDR3. A D gene is named only where the DNA matches it firmly. Expanded clones are given a class, and other clones once, few, many or no size at all.

TGTGCCAGCAGCCAAGGGGGCAGGGGCACTGAAGCTTTCTTT	CASSQGGRGTEAFF	.	many	TRBV4-2	TRBJ1-1
TGTGCCAGCAGACGACAGGGGTCGTTCTCTGGGGCCAACGTCCTGACTTTC	CASRRQGSFSGANVLTF	TRBD1	.	TRBV27	TRBJ2-6
TGTGCCAGCAGCCCCCTCCGGCTAGCGGGAGGGAATGAGCAGTTCTTC	CASSPLRLAGGNEQFF	TRBD2	.	TRBV6-6	TRBJ2-1
TGCAGCGTTCTAAGATCCGGCGGGGGGACGGGTGAGCAGTTCTTC	CSVLRSGGGTGEQFF	TRBD2	.	TRBV29-1	TRBJ2-1
TGTGCCAGTACGACCCTGGTAGGGAATGAGCAGTTCTTC	CASTTLVGNEQFF	.	.	TRBV27	TRBJ2-1
TGTGCCAGCTCACTGACAGGGGTAAGCTACAATGAGCAGTTCTTC	CASSLTGVSYNEQFF	TRBD1	few	TRBV18	TRBJ2-1
TGTGCCATCCGCACAGGAGGGAGTGGCTACACCTTC	CAIRTGGSGYTF	.	.	TRBV10-3	TRBJ1-2
TGTGCCAGCAGCCCCGGACAGGGTCAAGGCTACACCTTC	CASSPGQGQGYTF	TRBD1	once	TRBV6-6	TRBJ1-2
TGTGCCAGCAGCTTGGCTTACAGTGCCCTCTACACCATATATTTT	CASSLAYSALYTIYF	.	few	TRBV5-5	TRBJ1-3
TGTGCCACCCTAGAATACAATGAGCAGTTCTTC	CATLEYNEQFF	.	.	TRBV12-3/TRBV12-4	TRBJ2-1
TGTGCCAGCAGCCAAGTGTGGGGGGGGCGAACCGGGTCCCACTTC	CASSQVWGGRTGSHF	.	.	TRBV3-1	TRBJ1-2
TGTGCCAGCTCACCACTAGCGGGAGGGCGTCAAGAGACCCAGTACTTC	CASSPLAGGRQETQYF	TRBD2	.	TRBV18	TRBJ2-5
TGTGCCAGCACCCCCCCGGGACAAGAGACCCAGTACTTC	CASTPPGQETQYF	.	.	TRBV6-5	TRBJ2-5
TGTGCCAGGGAAGGGGACCAGGCCAAAAACATTCAGTACTTC	CAREGDQAKNIQYF	.	many	TRBV19	TRBJ2-4
TGTGCCAGCAGCTTAAGTCCCGGGGTTTCGACAGAGACCCAGTACTTC	CASSLSPGVSTETQYF	.	few	TRBV7-6	TRBJ2-5
TGTGCCAGCAGTGCGAGTAGCGGGAGCACAGATACGCAGTATTTT	CASSASSGSTDTQYF	TRBD2	.	TRBV2	TRBJ2-3
TGTGCCAGCAGCCAACAGGGAAGCTACAATGAGCAGTTCTTC	CASSQQGSYNEQFF	.	.	TRBV3-1	TRBJ2-1
TGTGCCACCAGTGGGGCTCCGGGTTCGCAGACGAGATACAATGAGCAGTTCTTC	CATSGAPGSQTRYNEQFF	.	.	TRBV24-1	TRBJ2-1
TGCGCCAGCAGCTTGGCTGGGTTGTCAACCGGGGAGCTGTTTTTT	CASSLAGLSTGELFF	.	few	TRBV5-1	TRBJ2-2
TGTGCCAGCAGCCGTAGCGGGAGGTCCCTTGGGTACGAGCAGTACTTC	CASSRSGRSLGYEQYF	TRBD2	many	TRBV4-2	TRBJ2-7
TGCAGTGCTAGAGGAGCGTCAGATACGCAGTATTTT	CSARGASDTQYF	.	few	TRBV20-1	TRBJ2-3
TGTGCCAGCAGTTGGGGGGGGAACGAGCAGTACTTC	CASSWGGNEQYF	TRBD2	few	TRBV27	TRBJ2-7
TGTGCCAGCAGTTCCGGCCACCTGGGGGAAGATACGCAGTATTTT	CASSSGHLGEDTQYF	.	few	TRBV6-5	TRBJ2-3
TGTGCCAGCAGCTTGGGGACAGGGATTAATCAGCCCCAGCATTTT	CASSLGTGINQPQHF	TRBD1	.	TRBV7-9	TRBJ1-5
TGTGCCAGCAAAACCGGGACAGCCCACCAAGAGACCCAGTACTTC	CASKTGTAHQETQYF	TRBD1	.	TRBV12-3/TRBV12-4	TRBJ2-5
TGTGCCAGCAGCGTAGATGCTGTAAGCGAGCAGTTCTTC	CASSVDAVSEQFF	.	few	TRBV9	TRBJ2-1
TGCAGTGCTACTACTAGCGGGAGGAACAATGAGCAGTTCTTC	CSATTSGRNNEQFF	TRBD2	once	TRBV20-1	TRBJ2-1
TGTGCCAGCAGCGTAGCGGGAGCCAGGACTAGCGGGAAATCAGGGGAGCTGTTTTTT	CASSVAGARTSGKSGELFF	TRBD2	few	TRBV9	TRBJ2-2
TGCAGTGCTAGAGATCCCGACAGGGGGTTAAGCTACGAGCAGTACTTC	CSARDPDRGLSYEQYF	TRBD1	.	TRBV20-1	TRBJ2-7
TGTGCCAGCAGCCCCGCTCGGACTAGCGGGGGAAACAACTACAATGAGCAGTTCTTC	CASSPARTSGGNNYNEQFF	TRBD2	few	TRBV11-3	TRBJ2-1
TGTGCCAGCAGTTTACGCCGGGGACGGAGAAATGAGCAGTTCTTC	CASSLRRGRRNEQFF	.	few	TRBV28	TRBJ2-1
TGTGCCAGCAGCTTAACCGGACTAGCTCCAGATACGCAGTATTTT	CASSLTGLAPDTQYF	TRBD2	.	TRBV7-3	TRBJ2-3
TGTGCCAGCAGTGGACAGGGGGGCACAGATACGCAGTATTTT	CASSGQGGTDTQYF	TRBD1	.	TRBV12-3/TRBV12-4	TRBJ2-3
TGTGCCAGCAGTTTTGACAGCAATCAGCCCCAGCATTTT	CASSFDSNQPQHF	.	many	TRBV12-3/TRBV12-4	TRBJ1-5
TGCAGTGCTAGCGTGGCAGCTCAAGAGACCCAGTACTTC	CSASVAAQETQYF	.	few	TRBV20-1	TRBJ2-5
TGCGCCAGCAGCCAAACACAGGGGGCGCCGGACGAGCAGTACTTC	CASSQTQGAPDEQYF	TRBD1	few	TRBV4-1	TRBJ2-7
TGCAGTGCTACGGGACTAGCGGTCACCTTCTCCTACAATGAGCAGTTCTTC	CSATGLAVTFSYNEQFF	TRBD2	.	TRBV20-1	TRBJ2-1
TGTGCCAGCAGTGGCGGGGTTAACGCCGGGGAGCTGTTTTTT	CASSGGVNAGELFF	.	few	TRBV25-1	TRBJ2-2
TGTGCCAGCAGCGGCGGACAGGGGGTTGGGTCTGAAGCTTTCTTT	CASSGGQGVGSEAFF	TRBD1	few	TRBV9	TRBJ1-1
TGTGCCATCAGTGACCCGGGACAGGGCTACTTTGGCTACACCTTC	CAISDPGQGYFGYTF	TRBD1	.	TRBV10-3	TRBJ1-2
TGTGCCAGCTCACGGGGTGCGCCTGAAGCTTTCTTT	CASSRGAPEAFF	.	.	TRBV18	TRBJ1-1
TGTGCCACCAGCAGAGATTTAGGGACCTACGAGCAGTACTTC	CATSRDLGTYEQYF	.	.	TRBV15	TRBJ2-7
TGCAGTGCTAGAAAGGGGGCCTACGAGCAGTACTTC	CSARKGAYEQYF	.	few	TRBV20-1	TRBJ2-7
TGTGCCAGCAGTGAACTACAGGGGGCCAATCAGCCCCAGCATTTT	CASSELQGANQPQHF	TRBD1	.	TRBV2	TRBJ1-5
TGTGCCAGCAGCCATCTTGAGGGCTACGAGCAGTACTTC	CASSHLEGYEQYF	.	.	TRBV4-2	TRBJ2-7
TGTGCGTCCGGGACGGTCAGCTACAATGAGCAGTTCTTC	CASGTVSYNEQFF	.	few	TRBV30	TRBJ2-1
TGTGCCAGCAGCCGCCCTAGCGGGAGGGTTGATGAGCAGTTCTTC	CASSRPSGRVDEQFF	TRBD2	.	TRBV7-6	TRBJ2-1
TGCGCCAGCAGCGCGACCGGGACAGGGGCCACAGATACGCAGTATTTT	CASSATGTGATDTQYF	TRBD1	few	TRBV5-1	TRBJ2-3
TGTGCCAGCTGCCGAGGGCTACAAGAGACCCAGTACTTC	CASCRGLQETQYF	.	few	TRBV12-3/TRBV12-4	TRBJ2-5
TGTGCCAGCAGTTTCCTAGGCGAGCTGTTTTTT	CASSFLGELFF	.	.	TRBV12-3/TRBV12-4	TRBJ2-2